This TCR beta chain was recovered during a study of shared clonotypes between healthy human individuals. Regarding the study as a whole: Few donors limited the genetic and exposure-history diversity represented.

About this clone: What it binds is unknown. One end of the junction does not line up with germline, which may come from a read error.

Each PCR replicate from the sorted subsets contained roughly 210 ng DNA, which is 25,000 to 30,000 T cell genomes. Source study methods: Junction-only immunoSEQ data arrived without quality scores, meaning filtering differed. TCRdb keeps only in-frame clones here, not all; method: immunoSEQ multiplex PCR. V, J and clone size were drawn from that table, and D and trimming were deduced from the DNA. The sample yields fewer than 1.4 million clones, around three quarters seen once. Germline V gene sequence: CDR1 SGHRS, CDR2 YFSETQ. This CDR3 contains 12 residues. What was sequenced was memory CD4+ T cells from PBMCs. Noted subset: CD45RA-negative fraction. The chain joins TRBV5-1 to TRBJ2-1; D remains unclear. The clonotype was recovered from a man younger than 30 in good health. Some clones in this sample may be carry-over from other donors' samples. CDR3 protein: CASSLSSNEQFF. In nucleotides, the CDR3 is TGCGCCAGCAGCTTATCCTCCAATGAGCAGTTCTTC.